This TCR beta chain derives from a study of shared clonotypes between healthy human individuals. Study-wide context: For every donor, three CD4 naive, three CD4 memory, two CD8 naive and one CD8 memory plates were used. Study-wide results and limits: Approximately 4.6% of naive CD4 clonotypes were shared across a handful of donors.

As processed by the authors: Filtering differed, since immunoSEQ gave only junction sequences and no quality scores. Generated by immunoSEQ multiplex PCR, the TCRdb table keeps only in-frame clones and is missing some. That table gives V, J and clone size, and the DNA gave D and trimming. The sample includes a few million clones, approximately 92% seen only once; the top ten take over 1.5%. On this clone: The antigen remains undetermined.

As defined, naive CD8 cells were CD45RO-negative and positively selected for CCR7, with terminally differentiated effector memory CD45RA+ cells excluded. The V gene lost 3 bases and the J gene lost 2 bases, with 16 bases spanning the gap. Germline CDR1 and CDR2: MNHNS and SASEGT. CDR3 length: 16 amino acids. The TCR originated in a man aged 18 to 30 in good health. Some clones in this sample may be carry-over from other donors' samples. Material for sequencing was naive CD8+ T cells from PBMCs. V usage is TRBV6-1 and J usage is TRBJ1-2; no firm D call. CDR3 coding DNA: TGTGCCAGCAGTGATTGGCCATACCAAGGAAACTATGGCTACACCTTC. This translates into CASSDWPYQGNYGYTF.